These 15 T cell receptor beta chains originate from one sample sequenced in a study. TCRdb redid the calling of the RT-PCR reads with MiXCR, one entry per CDR3 protein. The sample lists hundreds of thousands of distinct CDR3 sequences; more than 13% were seen once. Sequencing used memory CD4+ T cells from blood. These receptors were taken from a female donor in good health, serving as a healthy control.

The chain employs TRBV7-3 and TRBJ2-3, with a possible D match to TRBD2 (6 bases). This CDR3 has 20 residues. The germline V and J ends were trimmed by 5 bases and 1 base, with 28 bases remaining between them. Germline CDR1 is SGHTA and CDR2 is FQGTGA. The CDR3 region is CASSRSRSLQGGERTDTQYF. CDR3 in DNA: TGTGCCAGCAGCCGATCTCGTAGTCTCCAGGGAGGAGAGCGCACAGATACGCAGTATTTT.

CDR3 region: CASSWDSHSGNTIYF. The CDR3 DNA sequence: TGTGCCAGCAGTTGGGACAGCCACTCTGGAAACACCATATATTTT. V gene TRBV2 combines with J gene TRBJ1-3; 7 bases align to TRBD1. The ends lost 5 bases at V and 0 bases at J; junction bases unmatched: 4. Germline CDR1 SNHLY, CDR2 FYNNEI. This CDR3 comprises 15 residues.

Only a few counts were recorded for this clonotype. This rearrangement joins TRBV7-2 to TRBJ2-5; 13 bases fit TRBD2. V lost 5 bases, J lost 5 bases, and 11 bases stayed unmatched. The CDR3 runs 17 residues. Germline CDR1 is SGHTA and CDR2 is FQGNSA. CDR3 region: CASSPRTSGSRVETQYF. As DNA, the CDR3 is TGTGCCAGCAGCCCCCGGACTAGCGGGAGTAGGGTTGAGACCCAGTACTTC.

The V call is TRBV6-2 or TRBV6-3, the J call TRBJ2-7; weak D call: TRBD2 (5 bases). The V gene lost 5 bases and the J gene lost 7 bases, with 18 bases spanning the gap. There are 14 residues in the CDR3. The germline gives CDR1 MNHEY, CDR2 SVGEGT. CDR3 in DNA: TGTGCCAGCAGTCCTGCCGGAGGTAGGGATGAGCAGTACTTC. It codes for CASSPAGGRDEQYF.

This chain joins TRBV5-1 and TRBJ2-1, with 13 bases that match TRBD2. Germline CDR1 and CDR2: SGHRS and YFSETQ. Trimming removed 4 bases from V and 8 bases from J; junction bases left unmatched: 6. The CDR3 runs 15 residues. The CDR3 protein is CASSPGLAGWDEQFF. For the CDR3, the DNA is TGCGCCAGCAGCCCGGGACTAGCGGGATGGGATGAGCAGTTCTTC.

About this clonotype itself: Being one base from a much bigger clone, this may be a read error. This chain connects TRBV20-1 to TRBJ2-4, with D unresolved. Germline V gene sequence: CDR1 DFQATT, CDR2 SNEGSKA (reference sequence). The CDR3 is made up of 13 amino acids. With 8 bases removed from V and 5 bases from J, the gap between germline ends came to 16 bases. The CDR3 DNA reads as TGCAGTCCTCACGAGAGGAAGGAAAACATTCAGTACTTC. The encoded protein is CSPHERKENIQYF.

Only one count was recorded for this clonotype. The chain joins TRBV7-2 to TRBJ2-5; either TRBD1 or TRBD2 may supply D (5 bases each). V shed 5 bases and J shed 3 bases, with 19 bases lying between them. This CDR3 is built from 16 residues. Germline lookup yields CDR1 SGHTA and CDR2 FQGNSA. The CDR3 here is CASSRGGQGPEETQYF. The CDR3 coding sequence is TGTGCCAGCAGCAGAGGTGGGCAGGGACCAGAAGAGACCCAGTACTTC.

This clonotype was picked up many times. The CDR3 DNA follows: TGTGCCAGTATTACTAGATCCCACTACGAGCAGTACTTC. Protein sequence: CASITRSHYEQYF. This chain joins TRBV7-6 and TRBJ2-7, with D possibly matching TRBD2 (5 bases). The germline CDR1 and CDR2 sequences are SGHVS and FNYEAQ. The CDR3 spans 13 residues. V shed 9 bases and J shed 3 bases, with 15 bases lying between them.

At least ten counts were recorded for this clonotype. V usage is TRBV27 and J usage is TRBJ2-1; 7 nucleotides align to TRBD1. The V and J ends lost 5 bases and 7 bases, in that order; junction bases with no gene match: 8. CDR1 is MNHEY and CDR2 is SMNVEV in the germline V gene (reference sequence). The CDR3 sequence is 14 residues long. This CDR3 reads CASSQDRNENEQFF. Here the CDR3 DNA reads TGTGCCAGCAGTCAGGACAGGAATGAAAATGAGCAGTTCTTC.

This clonotype was detected ten times or more. The V and J genes are TRBV29-1 and TRBJ2-7; tentatively, D is TRBD1 (5 bases). Trimming removed 4 bases from V and 0 bases from J, with 10 bases in between. The germline V gene encodes CDR1 SQVTM and CDR2 ANQGSEA. The CDR3 has 13 amino acids. CDR3 nucleotides: TGCAGCGTTGGTGGACAAAGCTCCTACGAGCAGTACTTC. Residues: CSVGGQSSYEQYF.

This clonotype was recorded many times. V gene TRBV10-3 combines with J gene TRBJ1-2; tentative D call: TRBD1 (5 bases). V dropped 3 bases and J dropped 1 base, with 6 bases sitting between them. The CDR3 length is 13 residues. Germline V gives CDR1 ENHRY, CDR2 SYGVKD. The CDR3 reads CAISDDSNYGYTF. CDR3 nucleotide sequence: TGTGCCATCAGTGATGACAGTAACTATGGCTACACCTTC.

The rearrangement joins TRBV7-2 to TRBJ2-1, with D perhaps TRBD2 (6 bases). The CDR3 is 16 residues long. Deletions cut 2 bases from V and 1 base from J, with 12 bases between. Germline V gene lookup returns CDR1 SGHTA and CDR2 FQGNSA. Here the CDR3 reads CASSLIAEPSYNEQFF. The CDR3 coding sequence is TGTGCCAGCAGCTTAATAGCGGAACCTTCCTACAATGAGCAGTTCTTC.

In this sample, this clonotype turned up many times. The chain employs TRBV7-9 and TRBJ2-5; 8 nucleotides match TRBD2. V was pared by 6 bases and J by 2 bases, with 5 bases of the junction left unmatched. This CDR3 is 14 amino acids long. Germline CDR1 and CDR2: SEHNR and FQNEAQ (reference sequence). The CDR3 nucleotides read TGTGCCAGCAGTCTAACTAGCGGTCAAGAGACCCAGTACTTC. Residues: CASSLTSGQETQYF.

The chain employs TRBV12-3 or TRBV12-4 and TRBJ1-1; D gene ambiguous. Trimming cost V 6 bases and J 3 bases, with 8 bases left between them. This CDR3 is built from 12 residues. The CDR3 loop is CASRRADTEAFF. DNA of the CDR3: TGTGCCAGCAGGCGGGCAGACACTGAAGCTTTCTTT.

This clonotype was counted only a few times. The chain has TRBV28 and TRBJ2-7; TRBD2 might be the D (5 bases). V gave up 6 bases and J gave up 2 bases, with 14 bases separating them. Germline CDR1 and CDR2: MDHEN and SYDVKM. This CDR3 is built from 14 residues. As DNA, the CDR3 is TGTGCCAGCAGCTCACTAGTCGGGCCCTACGAGCAGTACTTC. Translation gives CASSSLVGPYEQYF. Based on the CDR3 plus reference TRBV28 and TRBJ2-7, the full variable domain is DVKVTQSSRYLVKRTGEKVFLECVQDMDHENMFWYRQDPGLGLRLIYFSYDVKMKEKGDIPEGYSVSREKKERFSLILESASTNQTSMYLCASSSLVGPYEQYFGPGTRLTVT.